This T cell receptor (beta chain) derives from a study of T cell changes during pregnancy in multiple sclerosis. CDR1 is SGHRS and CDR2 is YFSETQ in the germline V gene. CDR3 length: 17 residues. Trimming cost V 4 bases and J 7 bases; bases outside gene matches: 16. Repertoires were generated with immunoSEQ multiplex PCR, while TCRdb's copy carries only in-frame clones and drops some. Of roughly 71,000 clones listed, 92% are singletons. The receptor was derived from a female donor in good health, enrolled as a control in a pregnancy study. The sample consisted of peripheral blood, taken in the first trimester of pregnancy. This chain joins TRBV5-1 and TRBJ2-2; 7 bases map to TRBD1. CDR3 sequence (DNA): TGCGCCAGCAGCCCCTCCTTGTTACAGGGGTGGAGCGGGGAGCTGTTTTTT. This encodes CASSPSLLQGWSGELFF.